This paragraph reports one T cell receptor beta chain. Around 10 milliliters of peripheral blood were drawn from each donor. This CDR3 region has 14 residues. Trimming cost V 7 bases and J 6 bases, with 15 bases left between them. CDR1 and CDR2 (germline): MGHDK, SYGVNS. This sample stems from a study of blood T cells in healthy people across ages. A second PCR, run for about 7 to 11 cycles, used a sample-barcoded 5' primer plus a J-beta primer mix. MiXCR was run by TCRdb on the 5' RACE reads, yielding one entry per CDR3 protein. The sample lists about 730,000 distinct CDR3 sequences; 40% to 45% were seen once.

The chain has TRBV25-1 and TRBJ2-2; possibly TRBD1 for D (8 bases). The source material was blood. This receptor was taken from a woman aged 60 to 75 in good health. This CDR3 reads CASTLTGGAGELFF. DNA of the CDR3: TGTGCCAGCACATTAACAGGGGGGGCCGGGGAGCTGTTTTTT. Full variable domain (outside the CDR3, taken from reference TRBV25-1 and TRBJ2-2): EADIYQTPRYLVIGTGKKITLECSQTMGHDKMYWYQQDPGMELHLIHYSYGVNSTEKGDLSSESTVSRIRTEHFPLTLESARPSHTSQYLCASTLTGGAGELFFGEGSRLTVL.